The sample holds a few counts of the clone carrying this T cell receptor beta chain. The antigen is unknown. The data stem from a study of response to subunit inactivated influenza vaccine. The study, taken as a whole, reports: Researchers suggested that each seasonal influenza vaccination recruits few new T cells.

Germline-derived CDR1 and CDR2 are DFQATT and SNEGSKA (reference sequence). J lost 1 base, V lost 6 bases, and 8 bases had no gene match. This CDR3 contains 16 residues. TCRdb fed the RT-PCR reads into MiXCR, producing one record per CDR3 protein. The repertoire holds some 500,000 distinct CDR3 sequences, with 16% as singletons. The origin of this receptor is a man between 45 and 75 years old who received an inactivated influenza vaccine. The V and J genes are TRBV20-1 and TRBJ2-3; 12 bases fit TRBD2. The sequencing here drew on CD4+ T cells sorted from PBMCs, taken less than 25 months after vaccination. DNA for the CDR3: TGCAGTGCAAAACCGGGACTAGCGGGCCGCACAGATACGCAGTATTTT. It codes for CSAKPGLAGRTDTQYF.